Listed here is a single T cell receptor beta chain. As yet, its antigen is unknown. This entry is derived from a study of shared clonotypes between healthy human individuals. Overall study results and limits: In the sorted subsets, rarefaction showed sequencing was incomplete despite large depth. Shared clonotypes across all four donors exceeded non-shared ones in generation probability. When naive CD4 clonotypes were compared across several donors, roughly 4.9% were shared.

Investigators divided CD4+ cells into CD45RA+ naive and CD45RA-negative memory subsets. TCRdb's table, derived via immunoSEQ multiplex PCR, lists solely in-frame clones and lacks some. The repertoire includes over a million clones, around 97% of them detected once, and about 1.2% sits in the top ten. The V end lost 6 bases, the J end lost 10 bases, and 15 bases lay between the germline ends. Germline values: CDR1 SNHLY, CDR2 FYNNEI. CDR3 size: 12 residues. Sequencing was carried out using naive CD4+ T cells sorted from blood. Documented subset: CD45RA+ positively selected. The chain uses TRBV2 and TRBJ1-1; possible D gene TRBD1, 6 bases. The source of this sequence is a man under 40 in good health. The CDR3 nucleotides read TGTGCCAGCAGCGACGACAGGCCAGCAGCTTTCTTT. Encoded protein: CASSDDRPAAFF.